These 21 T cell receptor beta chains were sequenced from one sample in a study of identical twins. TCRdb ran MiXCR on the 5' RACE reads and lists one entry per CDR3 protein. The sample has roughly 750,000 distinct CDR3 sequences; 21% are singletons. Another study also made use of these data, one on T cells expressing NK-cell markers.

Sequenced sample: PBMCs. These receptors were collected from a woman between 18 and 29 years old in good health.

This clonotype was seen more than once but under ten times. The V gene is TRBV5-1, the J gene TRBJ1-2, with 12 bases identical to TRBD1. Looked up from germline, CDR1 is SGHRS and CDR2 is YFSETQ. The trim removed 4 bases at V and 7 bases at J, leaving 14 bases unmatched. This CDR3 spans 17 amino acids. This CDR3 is CASSASGTGGIDGGYTF. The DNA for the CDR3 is TGCGCCAGCAGCGCATCCGGGACAGGGGGCATAGATGGTGGCTACACCTTC.

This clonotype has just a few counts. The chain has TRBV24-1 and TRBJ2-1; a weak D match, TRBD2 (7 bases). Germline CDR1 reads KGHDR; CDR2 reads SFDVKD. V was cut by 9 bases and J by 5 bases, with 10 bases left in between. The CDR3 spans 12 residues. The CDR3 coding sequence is TGTGCCACCGGGGGGGCCGACAATGAGCAGTTCTTC. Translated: CATGGADNEQFF.

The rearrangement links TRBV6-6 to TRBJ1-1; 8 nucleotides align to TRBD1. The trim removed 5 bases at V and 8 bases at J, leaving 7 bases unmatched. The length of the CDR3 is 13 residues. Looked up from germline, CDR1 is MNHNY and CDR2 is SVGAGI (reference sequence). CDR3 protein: CASSGGTGREAFF. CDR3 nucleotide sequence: TGTGCCAGCAGTGGGGGGACAGGCAGGGAAGCTTTCTTT.

This CDR3 reads CASSSTFHAGGRYEQYF. CDR3 in DNA: TGTGCCAGCAGTTCAACCTTTCATGCGGGAGGGCGGTACGAGCAGTACTTC. This chain joins TRBV27 and TRBJ2-7; TRBD2 agrees at 9 bases. J gave up 4 bases and V 4 bases, and 14 bases lay outside the gene matches. The CDR3 covers 17 residues. The germline CDR1 and CDR2 sequences are MNHEY and SMNVEV (reference sequence).

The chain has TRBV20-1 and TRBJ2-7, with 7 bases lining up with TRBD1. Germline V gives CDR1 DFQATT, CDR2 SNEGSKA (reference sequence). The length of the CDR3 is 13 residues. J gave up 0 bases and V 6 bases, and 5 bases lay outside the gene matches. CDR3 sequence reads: CSAERDSSYEQYF. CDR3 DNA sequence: TGCAGTGCAGAACGGGACAGCTCCTACGAGCAGTACTTC.

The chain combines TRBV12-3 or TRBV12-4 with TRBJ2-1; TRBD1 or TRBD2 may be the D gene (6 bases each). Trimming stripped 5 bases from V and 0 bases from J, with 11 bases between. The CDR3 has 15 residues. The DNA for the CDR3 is TGTGCCAGCAGTACACCGGGGGCCTCCTACAATGAGCAGTTCTTC. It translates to CASSTPGASYNEQFF.

The CDR3 loop reads CASSLFGSHEQFF. The CDR3 DNA reads as TGTGCCAGCAGCTTGTTTGGTTCGCATGAGCAGTTCTTC. The gene calls are TRBV5-5 and TRBJ2-1, with D uncertain. The germline gives CDR1 SGHKS, CDR2 YYEKEE (reference sequence). The ends were cut back, 1 base at V and 8 bases at J, with 10 bases in the middle. There are 13 residues in the CDR3. Supplemented by reference TRBV5-5 and TRBJ2-1, the full variable domain reads DAGVTQSPTHLIKTRGQQVTLRCSPISGHKSVSWYQQVLGQGPQFIFQYYEKEERGRGNFPDRFSARQFPNYSSELNVNALLLGDSALYLCASSLFGSHEQFFGPGTRLTVL.

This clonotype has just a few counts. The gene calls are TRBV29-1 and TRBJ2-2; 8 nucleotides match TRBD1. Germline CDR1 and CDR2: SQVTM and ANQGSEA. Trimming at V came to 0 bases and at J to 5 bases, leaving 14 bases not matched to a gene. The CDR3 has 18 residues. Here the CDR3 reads CSVEDFTEGQGETGELFF. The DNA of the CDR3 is TGCAGCGTTGAAGATTTCACGGAAGGACAGGGTGAGACCGGGGAGCTGTTTTTT.

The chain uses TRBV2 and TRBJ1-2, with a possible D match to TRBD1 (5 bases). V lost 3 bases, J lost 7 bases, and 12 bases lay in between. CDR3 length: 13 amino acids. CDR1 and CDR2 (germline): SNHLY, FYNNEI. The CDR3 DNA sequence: TGTGCCAGCAGTGAGGCCCCCGGGGGTGGCTACACCTTC. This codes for CASSEAPGGGYTF.

The CDR3 DNA sequence: TGTGCCAGCAGCACCCCGTTAGGACTAGCGGGGGGCCACAACACCGGGGAGCTGTTTTTT. It encodes CASSTPLGLAGGHNTGELFF. The V and J genes are TRBV11-2 and TRBJ2-2; 14 positions agree with TRBD2. The junction had 13 bases not matched to a gene; V was cut back by 5 bases and J by 2 bases. CDR1 and CDR2 (germline): SGHAT, FQNNGV. The CDR3 is 20 residues long.

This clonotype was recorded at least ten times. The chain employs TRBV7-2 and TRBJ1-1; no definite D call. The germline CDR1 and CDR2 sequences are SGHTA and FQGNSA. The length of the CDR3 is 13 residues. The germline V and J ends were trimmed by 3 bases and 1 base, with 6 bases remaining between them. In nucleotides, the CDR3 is TGTGCCAGCAGCTTGATGCCGAACACTGAAGCTTTCTTT. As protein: CASSLMPNTEAFF.

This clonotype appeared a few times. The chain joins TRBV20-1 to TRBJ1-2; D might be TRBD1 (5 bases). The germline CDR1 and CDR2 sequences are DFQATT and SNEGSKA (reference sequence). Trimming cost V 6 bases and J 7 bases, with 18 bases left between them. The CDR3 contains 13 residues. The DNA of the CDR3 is TGCAGTGCCCGAGACAGCACTGATAGTGGCTACACCTTC. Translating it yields CSARDSTDSGYTF.

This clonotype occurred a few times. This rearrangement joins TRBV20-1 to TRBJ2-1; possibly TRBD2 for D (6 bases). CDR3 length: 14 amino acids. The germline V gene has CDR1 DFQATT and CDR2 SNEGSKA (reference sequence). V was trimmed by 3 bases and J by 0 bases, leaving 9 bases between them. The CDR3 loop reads CSASRGNSYNEQFF. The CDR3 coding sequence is TGCAGTGCTAGCCGGGGGAACTCCTACAATGAGCAGTTCTTC.

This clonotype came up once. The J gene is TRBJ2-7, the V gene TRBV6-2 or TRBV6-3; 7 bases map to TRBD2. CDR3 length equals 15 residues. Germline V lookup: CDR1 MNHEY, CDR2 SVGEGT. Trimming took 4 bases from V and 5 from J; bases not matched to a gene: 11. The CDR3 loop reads CASSSIGNGLDEQYF. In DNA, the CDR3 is TGTGCCAGCAGTTCCATCGGGAATGGACTAGACGAGCAGTACTTC.

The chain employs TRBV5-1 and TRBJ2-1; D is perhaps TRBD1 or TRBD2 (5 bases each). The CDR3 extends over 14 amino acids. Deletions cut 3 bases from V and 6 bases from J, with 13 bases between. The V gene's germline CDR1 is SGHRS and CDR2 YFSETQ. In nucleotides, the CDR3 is TGCGCCAGCAGCTGGCAAACGGGGCTCAATGAGCAGTTCTTC. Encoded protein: CASSWQTGLNEQFF.

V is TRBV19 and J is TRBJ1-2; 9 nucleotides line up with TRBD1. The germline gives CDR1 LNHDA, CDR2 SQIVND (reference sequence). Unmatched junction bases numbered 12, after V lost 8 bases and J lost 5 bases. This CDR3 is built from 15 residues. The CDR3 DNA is TGTGCCAGTGACCCGGGACAGGGTATCTGGTATGGCTACACCTTC. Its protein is CASDPGQGIWYGYTF. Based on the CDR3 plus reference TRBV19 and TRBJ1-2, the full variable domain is DGGITQSPKYLFRKEGQNVTLSCEQNLNHDAMYWYRQDPGQGLRLIYYSQIVNDFQKGDIAEGYSVSREKKESFPLTVTSAQKNPTAFYLCASDPGQGIWYGYTFGSGTRLTVV.

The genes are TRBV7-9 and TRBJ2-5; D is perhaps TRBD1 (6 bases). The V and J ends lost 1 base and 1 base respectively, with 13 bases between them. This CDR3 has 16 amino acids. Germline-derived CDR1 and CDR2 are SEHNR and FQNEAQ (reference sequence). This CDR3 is CASSLVVDRVQETQYF. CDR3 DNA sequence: TGTGCCAGCAGCTTAGTGGTGGACAGAGTCCAAGAGACCCAGTACTTC.

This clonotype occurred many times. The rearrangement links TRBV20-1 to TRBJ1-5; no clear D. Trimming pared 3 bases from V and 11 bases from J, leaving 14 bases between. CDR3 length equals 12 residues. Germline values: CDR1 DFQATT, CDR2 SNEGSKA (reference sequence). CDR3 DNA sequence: TGCAGTGCTAGCAAGGACTTCCAGTCCCAGCATTTT. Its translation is CSASKDFQSQHF.

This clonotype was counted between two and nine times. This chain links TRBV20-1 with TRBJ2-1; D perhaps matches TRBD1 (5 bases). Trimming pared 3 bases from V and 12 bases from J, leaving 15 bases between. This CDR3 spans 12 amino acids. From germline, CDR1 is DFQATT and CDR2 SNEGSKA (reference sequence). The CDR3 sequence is CSASFTRRGQFF. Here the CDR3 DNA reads TGCAGTGCTAGCTTCACACGTAGGGGGCAGTTCTTC.

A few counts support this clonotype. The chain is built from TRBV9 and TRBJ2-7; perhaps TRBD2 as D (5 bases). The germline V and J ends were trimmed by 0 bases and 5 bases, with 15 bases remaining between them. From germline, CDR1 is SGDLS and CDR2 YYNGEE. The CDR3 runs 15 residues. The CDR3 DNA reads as TGTGCCAGCAGCGTAGACGTTGGGAGAAGGAACGAGCAGTACTTC. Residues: CASSVDVGRRNEQYF.

The CDR3 nucleotides read TGCGCCAGCAGCCAAGAGAGGGCCACAGATACGCAGTATTTT. It yields the protein CASSQERATDTQYF. The chain is built from TRBV4-3 and TRBJ2-3; tentatively, D is TRBD2 (5 bases). The CDR3 extends over 14 amino acids. The germline V and J ends were trimmed by 0 bases and 2 bases, with 6 bases remaining between them. Germline CDR1 and CDR2: LGHNA and YSLEER.